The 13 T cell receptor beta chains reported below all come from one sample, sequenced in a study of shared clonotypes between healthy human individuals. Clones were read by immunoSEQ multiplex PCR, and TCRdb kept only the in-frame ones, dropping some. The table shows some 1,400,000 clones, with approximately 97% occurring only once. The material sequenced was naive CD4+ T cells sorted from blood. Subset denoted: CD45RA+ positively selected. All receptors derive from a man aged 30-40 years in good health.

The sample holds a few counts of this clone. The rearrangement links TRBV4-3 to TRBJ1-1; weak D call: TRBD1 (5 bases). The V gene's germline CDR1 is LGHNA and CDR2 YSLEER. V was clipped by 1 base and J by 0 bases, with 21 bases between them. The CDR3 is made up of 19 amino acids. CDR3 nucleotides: TGCGCCAGCAGCCAAGGCCTCGGGACTTCTGGTGGGTTGAACACTGAAGCTTTCTTT. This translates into CASSQGLGTSGGLNTEAFF.

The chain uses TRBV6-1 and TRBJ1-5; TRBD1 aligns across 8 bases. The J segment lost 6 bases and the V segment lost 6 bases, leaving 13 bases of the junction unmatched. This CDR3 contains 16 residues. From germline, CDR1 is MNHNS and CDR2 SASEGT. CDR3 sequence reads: CASSESDRAGFQPQHF. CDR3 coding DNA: TGTGCCAGCAGCGAATCGGACAGGGCGGGGTTTCAGCCCCAGCATTTT.

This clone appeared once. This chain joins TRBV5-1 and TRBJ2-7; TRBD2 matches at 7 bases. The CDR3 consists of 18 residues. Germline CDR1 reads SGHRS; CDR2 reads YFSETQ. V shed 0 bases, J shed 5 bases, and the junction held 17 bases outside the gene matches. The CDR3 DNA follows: TGCGCCAGCAGCTTGGCCGGGAGGAGGGAAATAGCTCTTGACGAGCAGTACTTC. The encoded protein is CASSLAGRREIALDEQYF.

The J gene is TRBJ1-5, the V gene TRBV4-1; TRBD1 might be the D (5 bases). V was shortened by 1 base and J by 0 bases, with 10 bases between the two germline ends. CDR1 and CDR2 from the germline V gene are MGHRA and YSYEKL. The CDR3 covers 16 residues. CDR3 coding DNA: TGCGCCAGCAGCCAAGGAGGGACCCTTAGCAATCAGCCCCAGCATTTT. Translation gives CASSQGGTLSNQPQHF.

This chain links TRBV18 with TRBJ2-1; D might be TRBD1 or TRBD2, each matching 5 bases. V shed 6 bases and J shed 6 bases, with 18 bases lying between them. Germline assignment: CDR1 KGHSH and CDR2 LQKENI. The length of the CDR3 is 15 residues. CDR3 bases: TGTGCCAGCTCCCTACCCGGGACCCTATCCAATGAGCAGTTCTTC. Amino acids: CASSLPGTLSNEQFF.

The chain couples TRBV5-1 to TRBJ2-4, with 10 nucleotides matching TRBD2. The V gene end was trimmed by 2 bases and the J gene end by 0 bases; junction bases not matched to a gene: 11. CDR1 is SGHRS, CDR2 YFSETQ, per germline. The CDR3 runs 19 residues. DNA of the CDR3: TGCGCCAGCAGCTTCCAGGCTAGCGGGAGAGCAGTAGCCAAAAACATTCAGTACTTC. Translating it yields CASSFQASGRAVAKNIQYF.

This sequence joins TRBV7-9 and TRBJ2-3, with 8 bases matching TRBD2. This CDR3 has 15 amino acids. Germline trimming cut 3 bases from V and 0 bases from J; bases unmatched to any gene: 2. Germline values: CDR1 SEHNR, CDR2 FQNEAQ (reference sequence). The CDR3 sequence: CASSLVAGSTDTQYF. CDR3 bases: TGTGCCAGCAGCTTGGTAGCGGGGAGCACAGATACGCAGTATTTT.

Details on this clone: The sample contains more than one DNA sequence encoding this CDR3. The CDR3 nucleotides read TGTGCCAGCAGTGGCGGACAGGGAGGTCAGCCCCAGCATTTT. Translating gives CASSGGQGGQPQHF. The chain carries TRBV2 and TRBJ1-5; 8 bases map to TRBD1. This CDR3 spans 14 amino acids. The V and J ends lost 4 bases and 6 bases, in that order; junction bases with no gene match: 5. The V gene's germline CDR1 is SNHLY and CDR2 FYNNEI. Using reference TRBV2 and TRBJ1-5 for the parts outside the CDR3, the full variable domain is EPEVTQTPSHQVTQMGQEVILRCVPISNHLYFYWYRQILGQKVEFLVSFYNNEISEKSEIFDDQFSVERPDGSNFTLKIRSTKLEDSAMYFCASSGGQGGQPQHFGDGTRLSIL.

The CDR3 loop is CASSYFRAGSGNTIYF. The CDR3, as DNA: TGTGCCAGCAGTTACTTCAGGGCCGGCTCTGGAAACACCATATATTTT. The chain employs TRBV6-5 and TRBJ1-3; D perhaps matches TRBD1 (5 bases). CDR3 size: 16 residues. Trimming took 1 base from V and 0 from J, leaving 10 bases between them. In germline, CDR1 is MNHEY, CDR2 SVGAGI.

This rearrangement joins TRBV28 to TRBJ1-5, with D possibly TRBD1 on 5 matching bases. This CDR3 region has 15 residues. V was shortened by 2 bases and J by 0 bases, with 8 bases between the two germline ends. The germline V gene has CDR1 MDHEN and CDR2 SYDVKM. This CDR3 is CASSLPGSSNQPQHF. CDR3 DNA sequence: TGTGCCAGCAGTTTACCAGGGAGTAGCAATCAGCCCCAGCATTTT.

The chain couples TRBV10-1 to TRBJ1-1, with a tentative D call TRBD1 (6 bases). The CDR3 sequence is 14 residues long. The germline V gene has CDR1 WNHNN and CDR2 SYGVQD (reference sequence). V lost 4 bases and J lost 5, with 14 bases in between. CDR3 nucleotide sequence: TGCGCCAGCAGTGCGTGGGGGGCTGAAACTGAAGCTTTCTTT. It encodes CASSAWGAETEAFF.

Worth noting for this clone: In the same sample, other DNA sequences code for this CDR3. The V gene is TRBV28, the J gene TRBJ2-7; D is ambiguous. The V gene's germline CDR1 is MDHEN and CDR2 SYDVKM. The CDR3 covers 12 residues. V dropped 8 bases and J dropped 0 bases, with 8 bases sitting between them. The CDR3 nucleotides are TGTGCCAGCTCAGTGGGCTCCTACGAGCAGTACTTC. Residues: CASSVGSYEQYF.

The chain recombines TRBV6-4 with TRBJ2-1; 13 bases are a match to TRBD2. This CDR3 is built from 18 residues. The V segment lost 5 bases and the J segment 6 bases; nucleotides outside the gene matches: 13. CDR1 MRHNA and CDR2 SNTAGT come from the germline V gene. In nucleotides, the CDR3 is TGTGCCAGCAGTAGACTAGCGGGAGGAGGTGGGTCCGTCAATGAGCAGTTCTTC. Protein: CASSRLAGGGGSVNEQFF.